This T cell receptor (beta chain) stems from a study of cytomegalovirus exposure and HLA in healthy donors. Whole-study findings and limits: For most subjects, TCR beta sequences were reported to predict HLA-A and HLA-B alleles with accuracy. Later analysis suggested most CMV-associated TCR beta chains were HLA-restricted. Earlier results showed most TCR beta V segments being productive about 90% or about 30% of the time. The study assumed roughly uniform donor sequencing depth for presence/absence analyses.

It was with 60 Vbeta and 13 Jbeta primers that the PCR ran. The protocol was immunoSEQ multiplex PCR, while the TCRdb copy is restricted to in-frame clones and leaves out a portion. Of over 150,000 clones in the sample, around 72% were seen once. Note on this clone: Its specificity is unknown.

The sequence derives from a man in his fifties in good health and CMV-seronegative. Sequenced sample: PBMCs.

DNA for the CDR3: TGTGCCAGCAGTGTGACTGGCAGGGGAAGGGAAAAACTGTTTTTT. It encodes CASSVTGRGREKLFF. The rearrangement uses TRBV2 and TRBJ1-4; possible D gene TRBD1, 6 bases. The CDR3 totals 15 residues. Germline CDR1 and CDR2: SNHLY and FYNNEI. Trimming stripped 4 bases from V and 8 bases from J, with 17 bases between.